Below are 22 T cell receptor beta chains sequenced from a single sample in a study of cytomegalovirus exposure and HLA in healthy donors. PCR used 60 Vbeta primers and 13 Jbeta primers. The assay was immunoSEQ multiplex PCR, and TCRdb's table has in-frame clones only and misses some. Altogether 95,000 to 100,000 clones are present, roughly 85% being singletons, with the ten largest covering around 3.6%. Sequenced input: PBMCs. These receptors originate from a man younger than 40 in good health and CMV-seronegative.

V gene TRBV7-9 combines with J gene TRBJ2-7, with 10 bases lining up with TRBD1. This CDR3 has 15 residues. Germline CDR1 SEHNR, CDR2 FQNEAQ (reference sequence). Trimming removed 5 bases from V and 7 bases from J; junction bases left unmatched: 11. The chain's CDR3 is CASSQGTGVVGEQYF. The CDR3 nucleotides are TGTGCCAGCAGCCAAGGGACAGGGGTGGTTGGAGAGCAGTACTTC.

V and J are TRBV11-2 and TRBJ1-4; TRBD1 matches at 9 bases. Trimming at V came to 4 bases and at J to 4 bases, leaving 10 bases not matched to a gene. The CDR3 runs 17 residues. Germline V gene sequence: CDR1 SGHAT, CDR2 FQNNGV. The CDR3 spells CASSSSQRTGVNEKLFF. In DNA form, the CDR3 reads TGTGCCAGCAGCTCATCACAACGGACAGGGGTTAATGAAAAACTGTTTTTT.

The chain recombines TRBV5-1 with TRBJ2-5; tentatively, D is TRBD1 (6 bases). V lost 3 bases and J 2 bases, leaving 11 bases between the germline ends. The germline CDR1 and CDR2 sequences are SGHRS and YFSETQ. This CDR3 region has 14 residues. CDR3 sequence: CASSSGQRQETQYF. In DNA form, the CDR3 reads TGCGCCAGCAGCTCCGGACAGAGACAAGAGACCCAGTACTTC. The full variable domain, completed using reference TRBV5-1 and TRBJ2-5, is KAGVTQTPRYLIKTRGQQVTLSCSPISGHRSVSWYQQTPGQGLQFLFEYFSETQRNKGNFPGRFSGRQFSNSRSEMNVSTLELGDSALYLCASSSGQRQETQYFGPGTRLLVL.

The CDR3 protein is CASTRGGETQYF. As DNA, the CDR3 is TGCGCCAGCACCAGGGGAGGGGAGACCCAGTACTTC. The chain carries TRBV5-1 and TRBJ2-5; possibly TRBD2 for D (7 bases). V was pared by 6 bases and J by 5 bases, with 11 bases between. The V gene's germline CDR1 is SGHRS and CDR2 YFSETQ. This CDR3 spans 12 amino acids.

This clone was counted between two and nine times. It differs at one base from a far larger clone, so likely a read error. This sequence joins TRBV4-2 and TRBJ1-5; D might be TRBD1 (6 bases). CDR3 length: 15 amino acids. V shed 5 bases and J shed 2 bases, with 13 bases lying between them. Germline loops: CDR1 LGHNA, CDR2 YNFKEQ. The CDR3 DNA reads TGTGCCAGCAGCTCGCAGGGGTTAGGCAATCAGCCCCAGCATTTT. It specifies CASSSQGLGNQPQHF.

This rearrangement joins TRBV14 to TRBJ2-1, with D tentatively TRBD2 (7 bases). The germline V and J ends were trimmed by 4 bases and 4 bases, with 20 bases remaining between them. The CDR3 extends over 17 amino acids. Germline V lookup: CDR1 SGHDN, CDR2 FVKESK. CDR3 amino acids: CASSLGQRDWLYNEQFF. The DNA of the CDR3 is TGTGCCAGCAGCCTAGGACAGCGGGATTGGTTATACAATGAGCAGTTCTTC.

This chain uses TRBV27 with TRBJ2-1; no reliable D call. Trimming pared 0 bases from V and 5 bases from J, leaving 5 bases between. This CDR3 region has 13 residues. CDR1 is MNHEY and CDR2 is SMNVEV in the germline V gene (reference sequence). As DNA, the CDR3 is TGTGCCAGCAGTTTATCGGAGAACAATGAGCAGTTCTTC. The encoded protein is CASSLSENNEQFF.

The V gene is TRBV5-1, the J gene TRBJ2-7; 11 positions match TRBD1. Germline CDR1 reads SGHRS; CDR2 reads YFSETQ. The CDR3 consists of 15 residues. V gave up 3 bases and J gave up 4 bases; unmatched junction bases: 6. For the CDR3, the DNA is TGCGCCAGCAGCTATCCGGACAGGGGGCATTACGAGCAGTACTTC. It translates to CASSYPDRGHYEQYF.

The CDR3 sequence is CASSLASGGSETQYF. The CDR3 nucleotides read TGTGCCAGCAGCTTAGCGTCGGGGGGGTCAGAGACCCAGTACTTC. This chain uses TRBV7-2 with TRBJ2-5; 8 bases are a match to TRBD2. After removal of 0 bases from V and 4 bases from J, the junction contained 4 bases not matched to a gene. Germline CDR1 is SGHTA and CDR2 is FQGNSA. The CDR3 length is 15 residues. Full variable domain (rest looked up from reference TRBV7-2 and TRBJ2-5): GAGVSQSPSNKVTEKGKDVELRCDPISGHTALYWYRQSLGQGLEFLIYFQGNSAPDKSGLPSDRFSAERTGGSVSTLTIQRTQQEDSAVYLCASSLASGGSETQYFGPGTRLLVL.

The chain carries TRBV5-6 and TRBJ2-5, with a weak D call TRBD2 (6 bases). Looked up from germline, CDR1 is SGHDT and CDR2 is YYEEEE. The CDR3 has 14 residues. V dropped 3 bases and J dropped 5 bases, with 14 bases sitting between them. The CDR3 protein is CASSSDGGRETQYF. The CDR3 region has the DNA TGTGCCAGCAGCTCGGACGGAGGGCGGGAGACCCAGTACTTC.

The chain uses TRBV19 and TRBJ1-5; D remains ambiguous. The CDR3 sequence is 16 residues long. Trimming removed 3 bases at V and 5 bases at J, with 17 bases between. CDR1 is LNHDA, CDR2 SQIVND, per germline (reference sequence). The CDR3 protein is CASSMSSPRRDQPQHF. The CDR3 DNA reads TGTGCCAGTAGTATGAGTAGCCCGAGACGAGATCAGCCCCAGCATTTT.

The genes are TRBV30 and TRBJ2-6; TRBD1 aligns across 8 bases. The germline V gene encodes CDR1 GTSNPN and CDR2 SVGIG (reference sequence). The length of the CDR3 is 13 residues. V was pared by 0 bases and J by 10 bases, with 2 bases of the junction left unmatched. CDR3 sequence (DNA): TGTGCCTGGAGTGTAGGACAGGGTAACGTCCTGACTTTC. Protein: CAWSVGQGNVLTF.

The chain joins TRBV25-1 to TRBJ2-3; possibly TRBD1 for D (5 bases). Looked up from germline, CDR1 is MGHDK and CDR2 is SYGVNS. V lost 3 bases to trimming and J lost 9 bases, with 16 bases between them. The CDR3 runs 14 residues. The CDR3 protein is CASSDPLDRITQYF. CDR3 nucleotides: TGTGCCAGCAGTGACCCTCTCGACAGAATCACGCAGTATTTT. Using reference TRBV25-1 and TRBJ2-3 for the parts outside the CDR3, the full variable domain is EADIYQTPRYLVIGTGKKITLECSQTMGHDKMYWYQQDPGMELHLIHYSYGVNSTEKGDLSSESTVSRIRTEHFPLTLESARPSHTSQYLCASSDPLDRITQYFGPGTRLTVL.

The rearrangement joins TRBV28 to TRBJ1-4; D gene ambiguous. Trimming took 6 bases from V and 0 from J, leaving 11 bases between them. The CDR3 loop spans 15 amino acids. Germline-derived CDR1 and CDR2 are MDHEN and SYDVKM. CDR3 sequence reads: CASRNAGATNEKLFF. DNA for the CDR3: TGTGCCAGCAGGAATGCAGGCGCAACTAATGAAAAACTGTTTTTT.

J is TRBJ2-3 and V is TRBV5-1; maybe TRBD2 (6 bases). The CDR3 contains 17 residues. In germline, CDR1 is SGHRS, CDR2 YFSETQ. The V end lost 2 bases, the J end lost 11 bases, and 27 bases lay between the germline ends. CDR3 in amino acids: CASSFPSKDYLLRRQYF. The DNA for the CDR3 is TGCGCCAGCAGCTTCCCCAGTAAGGACTACCTCCTCCGCAGGCAGTATTTT.

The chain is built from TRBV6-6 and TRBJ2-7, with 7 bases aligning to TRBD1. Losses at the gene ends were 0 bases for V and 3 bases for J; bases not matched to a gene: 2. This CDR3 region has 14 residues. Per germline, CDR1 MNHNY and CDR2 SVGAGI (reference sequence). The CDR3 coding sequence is TGTGCCAGCAGTTACTCGAGGGACAGCTACGAGCAGTACTTC. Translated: CASSYSRDSYEQYF.

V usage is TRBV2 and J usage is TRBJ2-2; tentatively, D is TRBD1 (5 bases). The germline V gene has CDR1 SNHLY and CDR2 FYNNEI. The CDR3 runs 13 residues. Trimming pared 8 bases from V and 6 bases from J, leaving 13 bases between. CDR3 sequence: CASAERGSGELFF. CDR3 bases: TGTGCCAGCGCCGAAAGGGGATCCGGGGAGCTGTTTTTT.

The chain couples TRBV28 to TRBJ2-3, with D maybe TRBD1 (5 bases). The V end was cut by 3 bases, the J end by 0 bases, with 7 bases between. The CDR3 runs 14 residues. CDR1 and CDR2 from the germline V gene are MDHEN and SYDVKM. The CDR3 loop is CASSFQGSTDTQYF. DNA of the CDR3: TGTGCCAGCAGTTTTCAGGGCAGCACAGATACGCAGTATTTT.

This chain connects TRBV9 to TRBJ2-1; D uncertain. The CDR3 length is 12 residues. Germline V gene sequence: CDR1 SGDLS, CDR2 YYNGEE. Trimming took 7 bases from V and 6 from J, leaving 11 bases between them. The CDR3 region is CASSIGGNEQFF. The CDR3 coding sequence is TGTGCCAGCTCCATCGGTGGCAATGAGCAGTTCTTC.

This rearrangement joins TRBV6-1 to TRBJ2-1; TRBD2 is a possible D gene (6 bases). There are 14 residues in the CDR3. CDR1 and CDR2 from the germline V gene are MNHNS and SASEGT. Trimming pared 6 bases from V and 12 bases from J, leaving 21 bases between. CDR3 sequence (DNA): TGTGCCAGCAGCCCGAACGGGATTGCCGGGGGGCAGTTCTTC. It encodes CASSPNGIAGGQFF.

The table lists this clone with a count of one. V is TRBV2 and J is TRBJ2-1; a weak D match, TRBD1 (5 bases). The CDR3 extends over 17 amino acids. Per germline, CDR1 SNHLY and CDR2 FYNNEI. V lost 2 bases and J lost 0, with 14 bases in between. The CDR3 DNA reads TGTGCCAGCAGTGAACTAACAGGAAAGAGCTCCTACAATGAGCAGTTCTTC. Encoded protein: CASSELTGKSSYNEQFF.

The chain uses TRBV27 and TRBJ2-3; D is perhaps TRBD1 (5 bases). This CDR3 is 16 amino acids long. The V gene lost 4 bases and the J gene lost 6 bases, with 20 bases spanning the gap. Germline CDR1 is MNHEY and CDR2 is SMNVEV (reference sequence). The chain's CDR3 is CASSYPALNRLDTQYF. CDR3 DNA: TGTGCCAGCAGTTACCCTGCTCTAAACAGGCTGGATACGCAGTATTTT.